Listed below are T cell receptor beta chains from one sample, sequenced in a study of T cells in Graves' hyperthyroidism and ophthalmopathy. TCRdb reprocessed the multiplex PCR reads with MiXCR, giving one entry per CDR3 protein. The sample lists under 450,000 distinct CDR3 sequences, roughly 14% occurring once. Sequenced: blood. These receptor sequences come from a man aged 25 to 45 with Graves' hyperthyroidism that later progressed to Graves' ophthalmopathy. Each CDR3 is given without its conserved first and last residue. Fields, in order: V gene, clone size, J gene, CDR3 protein. Clone size is not always given. Where it is, it says once, few, many or a class for expanded clones.

>TRBV6-5|many|TRBJ2-7
ASSSDRWGYEQY
>TRBV6-2/TRBV6-3|NA|TRBJ2-7
ASREGGGLSYEQY
>TRBV12-3/TRBV12-4|many|TRBJ2-3
ASSFLAGNRDTQY
>TRBV9|NA|TRBJ2-2
ASSVERAGTGELF
>TRBV5-1|few|TRBJ1-1
ASTTRGVGLNTEAF
>TRBV6-1|many|TRBJ1-5
ASSPHQAYSNQPQH
>TRBV5-1|NA|TRBJ2-7
ASSSSGNSYEQY
>TRBV12-5|NA|TRBJ1-5
ASGLYGGINQPQH
>TRBV6-1|few|TRBJ2-1
ASSEARAEQF
>TRBV2|many|TRBJ1-3
ASSFPGGPGNTIY
>TRBV5-6|few|TRBJ2-3
ASSEGQGTDTQY
>TRBV11-3|many|TRBJ2-1
ASSLVAGGPRGNEQF
>TRBV5-6|NA|TRBJ2-7
ASSLVLTESYEQY
>TRBV5-1|many|TRBJ2-1
ASSLGTGGWEQF
>TRBV29-1|many|TRBJ2-5
SVTRQGQETQY
>TRBV2|many|TRBJ2-7
ASTPLQGGRGEQY
>TRBV12-3/TRBV12-4|NA|TRBJ1-2
ASSLRTGGAGGYT
>TRBV11-2|few|TRBJ1-2
ASSLGDNYGYT
>TRBV7-3|many|TRBJ2-3
ASSLTPDRVTDTQY
>TRBV27|many|TRBJ1-2
ASSFNVLGYSYT
>TRBV7-2|few|TRBJ1-2
ASSLARGNYGYT
>TRBV6-1|many|TRBJ1-5
ASRLQGSSNQPQH
>TRBV3-1|many|TRBJ1-1
ASSRTLGALDTEAF
>TRBV28|few|TRBJ1-4
ASSLGGLDEKLF
>TRBV2|many|TRBJ1-2
ASSEQGPGQGYT
>TRBV7-9|few|TRBJ2-5
ASSLVLGSETQY
>TRBV20-1|NA|TRBJ1-3
SAISGTASSGNTIY
>TRBV28|many|TRBJ1-6
ASSEGQGPSPLH